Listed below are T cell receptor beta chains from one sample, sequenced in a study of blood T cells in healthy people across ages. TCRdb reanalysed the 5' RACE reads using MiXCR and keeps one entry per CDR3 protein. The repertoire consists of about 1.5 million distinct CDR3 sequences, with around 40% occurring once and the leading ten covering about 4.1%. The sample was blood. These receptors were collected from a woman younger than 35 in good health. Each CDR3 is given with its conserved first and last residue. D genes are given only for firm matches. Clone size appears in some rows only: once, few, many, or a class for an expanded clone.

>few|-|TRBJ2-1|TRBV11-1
TGTGCCAGCAGCTTTGCAGTCGGGGAGCAGTTCTTC
CASSFAVGEQFF
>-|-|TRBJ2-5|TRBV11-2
TGTGCCAGCAGCTCCCAATGGGGGAGGTACGAGACCCAGTACTTC
CASSSQWGRYETQYF
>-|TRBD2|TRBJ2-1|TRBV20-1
TGCAGTGCTAACCTAGCGGGGGGACTCCAAGAGACCCAGTTCTTC
CSANLAGGLQETQFF
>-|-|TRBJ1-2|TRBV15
TGTGCCACCAGCAGAATTACCGGGACGGAATATGGCTACACCTTC
CATSRITGTEYGYTF
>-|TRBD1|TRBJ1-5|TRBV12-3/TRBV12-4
TGTGCCAGCAGGGCGGGACAGGGGAGTCAGCCCCAGCATTTT
CASRAGQGSQPQHF
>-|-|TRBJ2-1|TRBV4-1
TGCGCCAGCAGCCAAGTAAGACTGGTCGCCTACAAGGAGCAGTTCTTC
CASSQVRLVAYKEQFF
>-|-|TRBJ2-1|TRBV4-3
TGCGCCAGCAGCCCAGAAACTGGGGGGACCTACAATGAGCAGTTCTTC
CASSPETGGTYNEQFF
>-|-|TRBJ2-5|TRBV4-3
TGCGCCAGCAGCTATAACTGGGGGAGTGTGAGCGGGCAGTACTTC
CASSYNWGSVSGQYF
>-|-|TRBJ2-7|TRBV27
TGTGCCAGCAGTTTAAGGCAACAGTCCTACGAGCAGTACTTC
CASSLRQQSYEQYF
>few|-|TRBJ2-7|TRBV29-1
TGCAGCGTTGAGGCAGGGACGAGCTCCTACGAGCAGTACTTC
CSVEAGTSSYEQYF
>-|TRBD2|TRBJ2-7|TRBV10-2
TGCGCCAGCAGTGGGTTAGCGGGGGGACCCTACGAGCAGTACTTC
CASSGLAGGPYEQYF
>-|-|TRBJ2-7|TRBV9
TGTGCCAGCAGCGCCGCTAACCGACCCGAGCAGTACTTC
CASSAANRPEQYF
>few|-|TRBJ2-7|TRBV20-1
TGCAGTATTTCGACGCGAAGGAGCTCCTACGAGCAGTACTTC
CSISTRRSSYEQYF
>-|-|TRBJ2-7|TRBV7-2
TGTGCCAGCAACTTTTTAGGGGGGGAGCAGTACTTC
CASNFLGGEQYF
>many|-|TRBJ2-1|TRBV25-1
TGTGCCAGCAGTGAATATCCCGATAATGAGCAGTTCTTC
CASSEYPDNEQFF
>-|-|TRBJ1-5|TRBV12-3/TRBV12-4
TGTGCCAGCATAAGAGGGGGAGTGGTTTACGGAAATCAGCCCCAGCATTTT
CASIRGGVVYGNQPQHF
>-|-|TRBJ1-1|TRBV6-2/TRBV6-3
TGTGCCAGCAGTTACCTTTTGGCCCTCGATGTTGCTTTCTTT
CASSYLLALDVAFF
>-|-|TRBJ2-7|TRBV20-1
TGCAGTGCGAAATTTGGACTGAGCTCCTACAATGAGCAGTACTTC
CSAKFGLSSYNEQYF
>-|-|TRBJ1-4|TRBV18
TGTGCCAGCTCACGACACAGCGGACCCGACCTGTTAAATAATGAAAAACTGTTTTTT
CASSRHSGPDLLNNEKLFF
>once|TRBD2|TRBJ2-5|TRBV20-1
TGCAGTGCTAGAGGGGGAGGGGTACATGAAGAGACCCAGTACTTC
CSARGGGVHEETQYF
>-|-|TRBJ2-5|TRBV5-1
TGCGCCAGCAGCTTCTCGGCAATCCAAGAGACCCAGTACTTC
CASSFSAIQETQYF
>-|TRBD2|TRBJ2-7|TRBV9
TGTGCCAGCAGCGTCGGACTAGCGGGGTTCTACGAGCAGTACTTC
CASSVGLAGFYEQYF
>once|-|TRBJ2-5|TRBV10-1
TGCGCCAACAGTGAGGGTCGGCACCAAGAGACCCAGTACTTC
CANSEGRHQETQYF
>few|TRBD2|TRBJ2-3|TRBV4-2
TGTGCCAGCAGCCAAGCAGTGGGGGGGAGAGAGTATACGCAGTATTTT
CASSQAVGGREYTQYF
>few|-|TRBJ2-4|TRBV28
TGTGCCAGCAGTTTGGGGGGCGGGACCATTCAGTACTTC
CASSLGGGTIQYF
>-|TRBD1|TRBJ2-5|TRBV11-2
TGTGTCAGCAGCTTAGATCTAGTGACAGGGCAAGTGACCCAGTACTTC
CVSSLDLVTGQVTQYF
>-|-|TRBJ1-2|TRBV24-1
TGTGCCACCAGTGATTTGCAAGGGGGATCGGGTGGCTACACCTTC
CATSDLQGGSGGYTF
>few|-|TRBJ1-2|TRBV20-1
TGCAGTGCTCCTCGCGGGGCAGACTATGGCTACACCTTC
CSAPRGADYGYTF
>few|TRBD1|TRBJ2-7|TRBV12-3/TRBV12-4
TGTGCCAGCAGCGACAGGGGGCGCGGATACGAGCAGTACTTC
CASSDRGRGYEQYF
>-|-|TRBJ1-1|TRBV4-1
TGCGCCAGCAGCCAAGGGGGCACGGGACACACGTCCAACACTGAAGCTTTCTTT
CASSQGGTGHTSNTEAFF
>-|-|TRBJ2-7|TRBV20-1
TGCAGTGCTAGAGCCGCCCCGCCCCATGGGCACTACGAGCAGTACTTC
CSARAAPPHGHYEQYF
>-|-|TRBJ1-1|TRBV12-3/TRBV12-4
TGTGCCAGCAGTTTCAAAAGGACTGAAGCTTTCTTT
CASSFKRTEAFF
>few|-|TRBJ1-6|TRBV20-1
TGCAGTGCTAGTCCAGTTGGGACGGTATTCAGCTCCTATAATTCACCCCTCCACTTT
CSASPVGTVFSSYNSPLHF